These 5 T cell receptor beta chains originate from one sample sequenced in a study of T-cell memory formation after mild COVID-19. TCRdb re-derived calls from the 5' RACE reads in MiXCR, one entry per CDR3 protein. The repertoire holds about 410,000 distinct CDR3 sequences, with about a sixth as singletons. Sequencing was done on a sample of PBMCs or a T cell subset sorted from them (not recorded which). These receptors all stem from a man younger than 30 who had mild COVID-19 (a few samples of this study predate the infection). Cell type and time point are not known.

The sample holds a few counts of this clonotype. The gene calls are TRBV12-3 or TRBV12-4 and TRBJ2-4; D is ambiguous. CDR3 length: 11 residues. With 8 bases removed from V and 7 bases from J, the gap between germline ends came to 9 bases. The CDR3 sequence is CASATLNIQYF. The CDR3 coding sequence is TGTGCCAGCGCGACTCTGAACATTCAGTACTTC.

CDR3 sequence (DNA): TGTGCCACTGGGACCGGGACAGGGGAGGAAGGCTACACCTTC. Protein product: CATGTGTGEEGYTF. V and J are TRBV10-3 and TRBJ1-2, with TRBD1 matching over 10 bases. V was clipped by 10 bases and J by 8 bases; unmatched bases: 13. CDR3 size: 14 residues. Per the germline V gene, CDR1 is ENHRY and CDR2 is SYGVKD.

This clonotype was counted a few times. V gene TRBV28 combines with J gene TRBJ2-1, with TRBD2 matching over 12 bases. Losses at the gene ends were 6 bases for V and 9 bases for J; bases not matched to a gene: 9. The CDR3 covers 15 residues. Per germline, CDR1 MDHEN and CDR2 SYDVKM. Written as DNA, the CDR3 is TGTGCCAGCAGCCTACCTAGCGGGGGGGCCAGTGAGCAGTTCTTC. It is translated as CASSLPSGGASEQFF.

This clonotype was seen a handful of times. The gene calls are TRBV5-1 and TRBJ2-2, with D perhaps being TRBD1 or TRBD2 (5 bases each). This CDR3 has 15 residues. Germline V gene lookup returns CDR1 SGHRS and CDR2 YFSETQ. The V end was cut by 2 bases, the J end by 1 base, with 9 bases between. In DNA form, the CDR3 reads TGCGCCAGCAGCTTAATGGGGGTGAACACCGGGGAGCTGTTTTTT. Translating gives CASSLMGVNTGELFF.

This clonotype has just a few counts. A read error may explain this, as a much larger clone is one base away. The rearrangement joins TRBV5-5 to TRBJ2-7, with TRBD1 matching 9 bases. The J segment lost 3 bases and the V segment lost 3 bases, leaving 4 bases of the junction unmatched. Per germline, CDR1 SGHKS and CDR2 YYEKEE (reference sequence). The CDR3 contains 14 residues. This CDR3 reads CASSSGTGYYEQYV. CDR3 bases: TGTGCCAGCAGCTCCGGGACAGGGTACTACGAGCAGTACGTC.